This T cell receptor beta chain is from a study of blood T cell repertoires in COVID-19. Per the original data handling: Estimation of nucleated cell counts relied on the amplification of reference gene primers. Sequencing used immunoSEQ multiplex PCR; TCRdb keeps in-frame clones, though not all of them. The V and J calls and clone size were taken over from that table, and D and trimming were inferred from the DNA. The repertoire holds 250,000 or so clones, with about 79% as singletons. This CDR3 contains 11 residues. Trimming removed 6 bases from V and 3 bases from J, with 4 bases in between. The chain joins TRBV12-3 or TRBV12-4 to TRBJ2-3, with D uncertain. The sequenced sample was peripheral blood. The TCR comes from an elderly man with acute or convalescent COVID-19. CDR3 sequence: CASSPTDTQYF. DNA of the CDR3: TGTGCCAGCAGCCCTACAGATACGCAGTATTTT.